Listed below are T cell receptor beta chains from one sample, sequenced in a study of lymphopenia after photon versus proton radiotherapy. Repertoires were generated with immunoSEQ multiplex PCR, while TCRdb's copy carries only in-frame clones and drops some. The table lists around 59,000 clones, approximately 84% of them singletons, with approximately 2% in the top ten. The sample in question was peripheral blood, obtained from a patient treated with proton-based radiotherapy. These receptors all stem from a man between 60 and 75 years old with pancreatic cancer. The CDR3 runs from the conserved cysteine through the conserved F or W. D genes are given only for firm matches. Some rows have no size entry. The others give once, few or many, or a class for an expanded clone.

clone_size j_call v_call d_call cdr3_nt cdr3_aa
NA TRBJ2-5 TRBV6-1 TRBD2 TGTGCCAGCAGTGGACTAGCGGGAGGAGGATTGGGAGAGACCCAGTACTTC CASSGLAGGGLGETQYF
NA TRBJ2-5 TRBV5-1 TRBD2 TGCGCCAGCAGCCAAGGGAGGGCCGGAGAGACCCAGTACTTC CASSQGRAGETQYF
NA TRBJ2-3 TRBV6-1 NA TGTGCCAGCACTTTACAGGGTGTCGGCGATACGCAGTATTTT CASTLQGVGDTQYF
NA TRBJ1-2 TRBV28 NA TGTGCCAGCAGCCGAAGAGGGGGGGATTATGGCTACACCTTC CASSRRGGDYGYTF
few TRBJ1-2 TRBV30 TRBD1 TGTGCCTGGATCTCGCGAGACAGGGGCGATGGCTACACCTTC CAWISRDRGDGYTF
once TRBJ2-2 TRBV6-5 NA TGTGCCAGCATCAACGCGGGCACCGGGGAGCTGTTTTTT CASINAGTGELFF
NA TRBJ2-1 TRBV20-1 NA TGCAGTGCTGGCTCCTACAATGAGCAGTTCTTC CSAGSYNEQFF
NA TRBJ2-7 TRBV5-4 NA TGTGCCAGCAGCTCACTCCGGGACTCTCTCTACGAGCAGTACTTC CASSSLRDSLYEQYF
NA TRBJ2-1 TRBV30 TRBD2 TGTGCCTGGACGAGTAAGCCGGGAGGGTGGCGAAGTGATGAGCAGTTCTTC CAWTSKPGGWRSDEQFF
NA TRBJ2-7 TRBV28 NA TGTGCCAGCAGTTCCCCCCGGGGGACCCCCTACGAGCAGTACTTC CASSSPRGTPYEQYF
NA TRBJ2-1 TRBV6-1 TRBD2 TGTGCCAGCAGTGTCCGTAGCGGGAGATATTTGGATGAGCAGTTCTTC CASSVRSGRYLDEQFF
few TRBJ2-7 TRBV6-6 NA TGTGCCAGCAGCCCCTCGGGGACTTTCTCCTACGAGCAGTACTTC CASSPSGTFSYEQYF
NA TRBJ1-2 TRBV7-8 NA TGTGCCAGCAGCTCCGGGACACCCCAGGGAGGCTACACCTTC CASSSGTPQGGYTF
few TRBJ2-1 TRBV4-1 NA TGCGCCAGCAGCCAGTGGGGGAATGAGCAGTTCTTC CASSQWGNEQFF
NA TRBJ2-2 TRBV13 NA TGTGCCAGCAGGCAAACCCCCCCGAACACCGGGGAGCTGTTTTTT CASRQTPPNTGELFF
NA TRBJ2-1 TRBV5-1 NA TGCGCCAGCAGCTTGACAGTATCCTACAATGAGCAGTTCTTC CASSLTVSYNEQFF
once TRBJ2-5 TRBV4-3 NA TGCGCCAGCAGCCAAGATCGTTCGGTCCAAGAGACCCAGTACTTC CASSQDRSVQETQYF
NA TRBJ2-1 TRBV11-3 TRBD2 TGTGCCAGCAGCTTGCTAGCGGGAGGAGGGCAGTTCTTC CASSLLAGGGQFF
NA TRBJ1-1 TRBV27 NA TGTGCCAGCAGTTCCCTCGGACAGCTTGAAGCTTTCTTT CASSSLGQLEAFF
NA TRBJ1-5 TRBV5-6 TRBD1 TGTGCCAGCAGCCGTGGACAGGGGGCTAAAAATCAGCCCCAGCATTTT CASSRGQGAKNQPQHF
few TRBJ2-4 TRBV11-2 NA TGTGCCAGCAGCTTAGATTTACAAGGTTCAAACATTCAGTACTTC CASSLDLQGSNIQYF